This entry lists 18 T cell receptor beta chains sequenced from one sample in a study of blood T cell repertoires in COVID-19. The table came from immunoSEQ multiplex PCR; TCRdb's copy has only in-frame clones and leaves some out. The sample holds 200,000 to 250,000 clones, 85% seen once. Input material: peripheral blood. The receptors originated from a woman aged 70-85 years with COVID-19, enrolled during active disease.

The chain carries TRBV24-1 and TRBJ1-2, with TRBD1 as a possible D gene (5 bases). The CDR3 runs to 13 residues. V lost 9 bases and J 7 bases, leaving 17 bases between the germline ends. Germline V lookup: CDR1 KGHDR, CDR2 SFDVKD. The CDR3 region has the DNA TGTGCCACCTCTGTCCCAGGGACTCCTGGCTACACCTTC. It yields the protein CATSVPGTPGYTF.

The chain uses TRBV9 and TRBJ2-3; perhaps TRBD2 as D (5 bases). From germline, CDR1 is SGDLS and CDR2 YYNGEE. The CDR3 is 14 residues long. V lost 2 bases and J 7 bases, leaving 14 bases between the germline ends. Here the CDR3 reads CASSVPGLTHTQYF. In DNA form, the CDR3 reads TGTGCCAGCAGCGTGCCCGGACTTACCCATACGCAGTATTTT.

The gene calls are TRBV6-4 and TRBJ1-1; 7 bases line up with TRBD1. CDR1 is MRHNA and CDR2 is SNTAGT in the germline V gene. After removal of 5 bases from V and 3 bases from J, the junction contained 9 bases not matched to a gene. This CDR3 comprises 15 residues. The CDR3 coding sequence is TGTGCCAGCAGTCATACACAGGGGACGTACACTGAAGCTTTCTTT. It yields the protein CASSHTQGTYTEAFF.

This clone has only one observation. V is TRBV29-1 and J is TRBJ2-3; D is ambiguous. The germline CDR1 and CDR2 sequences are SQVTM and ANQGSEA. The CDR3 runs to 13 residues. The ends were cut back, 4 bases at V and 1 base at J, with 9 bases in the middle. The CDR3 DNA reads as TGCAGCGTTGGCGTAACTGGCACAGATACGCAGTATTTT. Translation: CSVGVTGTDTQYF.

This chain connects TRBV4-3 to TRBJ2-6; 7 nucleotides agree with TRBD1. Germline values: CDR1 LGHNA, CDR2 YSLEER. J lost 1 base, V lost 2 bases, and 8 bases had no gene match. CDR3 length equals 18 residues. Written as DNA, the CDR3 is TGCGCCAGCAGCCAACGTCGACAGGGATTGTCTGGGGCCAACGTCCTGACTTTC. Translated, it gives CASSQRRQGLSGANVLTF.

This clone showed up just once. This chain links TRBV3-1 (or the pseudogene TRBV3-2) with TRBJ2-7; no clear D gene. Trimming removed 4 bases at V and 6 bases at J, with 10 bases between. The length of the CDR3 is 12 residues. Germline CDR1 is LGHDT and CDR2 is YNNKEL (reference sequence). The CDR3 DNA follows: TGTGCCAGCAGCCGAGCAGGTCCCGAGCAGTACTTC. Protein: CASSRAGPEQYF.

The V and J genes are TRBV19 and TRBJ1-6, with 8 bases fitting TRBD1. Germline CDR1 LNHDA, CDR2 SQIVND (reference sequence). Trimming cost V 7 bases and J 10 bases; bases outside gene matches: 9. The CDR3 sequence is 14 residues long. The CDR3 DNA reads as TGTGCCAGTATAGGTACAGGGGGAAGATCACCCCTCCACTTT. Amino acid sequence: CASIGTGGRSPLHF.

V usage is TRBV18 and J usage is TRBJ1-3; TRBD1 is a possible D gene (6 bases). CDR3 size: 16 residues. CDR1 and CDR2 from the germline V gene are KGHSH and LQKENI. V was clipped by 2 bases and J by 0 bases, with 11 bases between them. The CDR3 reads CASSPFLQGSGNTIYF. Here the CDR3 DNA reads TGTGCCAGCTCACCATTCTTACAGGGCTCTGGAAACACCATATATTTT.

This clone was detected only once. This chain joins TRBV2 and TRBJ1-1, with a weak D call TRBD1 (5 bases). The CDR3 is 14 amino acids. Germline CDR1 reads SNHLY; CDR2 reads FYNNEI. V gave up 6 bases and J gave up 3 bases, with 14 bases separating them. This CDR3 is CASSGRWGDTEAFF. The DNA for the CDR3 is TGTGCCAGCAGCGGTAGGTGGGGGGACACTGAAGCTTTCTTT.

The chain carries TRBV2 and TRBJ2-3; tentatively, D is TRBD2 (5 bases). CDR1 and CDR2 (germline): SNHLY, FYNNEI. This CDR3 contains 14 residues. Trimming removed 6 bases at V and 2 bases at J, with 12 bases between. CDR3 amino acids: CASSLDSYTDTQYF. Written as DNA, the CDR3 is TGTGCCAGCAGCCTGGACTCGTACACAGATACGCAGTATTTT.

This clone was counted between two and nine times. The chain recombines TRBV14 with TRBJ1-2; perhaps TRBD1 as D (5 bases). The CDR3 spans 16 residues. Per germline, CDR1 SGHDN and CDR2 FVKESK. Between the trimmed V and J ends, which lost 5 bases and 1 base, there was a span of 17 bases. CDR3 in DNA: TGTGCCAGCAGCTCGGCCAGCTACCAGGGTAACTATGGCTACACCTTC. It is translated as CASSSASYQGNYGYTF. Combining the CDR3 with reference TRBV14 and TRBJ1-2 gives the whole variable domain EAGVTQFPSHSVIEKGQTVTLRCDPISGHDNLYWYRRVMGKEIKFLLHFVKESKQDESGMPNNRFLAERTGGTYSTLKVQPAELEDSGVYFCASSSASYQGNYGYTFGSGTRLTVV.

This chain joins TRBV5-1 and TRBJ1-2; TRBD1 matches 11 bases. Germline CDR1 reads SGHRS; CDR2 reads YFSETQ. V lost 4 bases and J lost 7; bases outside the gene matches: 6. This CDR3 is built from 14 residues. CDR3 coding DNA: TGCGCCAGCAGCACCTGGACAGGGGGCATTGGCTACACCTTC. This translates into CASSTWTGGIGYTF. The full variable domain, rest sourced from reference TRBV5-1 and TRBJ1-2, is KAGVTQTPRYLIKTRGQQVTLSCSPISGHRSVSWYQQTPGQGLQFLFEYFSETQRNKGNFPGRFSGRQFSNSRSEMNVSTLELGDSALYLCASSTWTGGIGYTFGSGTRLTVV.

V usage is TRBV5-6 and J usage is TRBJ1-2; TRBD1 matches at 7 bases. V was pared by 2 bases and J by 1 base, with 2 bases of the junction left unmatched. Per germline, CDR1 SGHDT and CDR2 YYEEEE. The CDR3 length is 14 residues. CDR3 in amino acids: CASSFGQDNYGYTF. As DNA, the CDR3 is TGTGCCAGCAGCTTCGGACAGGATAACTATGGCTACACCTTC.

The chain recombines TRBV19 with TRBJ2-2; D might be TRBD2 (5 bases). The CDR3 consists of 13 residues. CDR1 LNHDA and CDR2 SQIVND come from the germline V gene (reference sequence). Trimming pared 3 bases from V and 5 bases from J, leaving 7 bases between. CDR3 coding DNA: TGTGCCAGTAGTATTAGCGAAACCGGGGAGCTGTTTTTT. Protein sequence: CASSISETGELFF.

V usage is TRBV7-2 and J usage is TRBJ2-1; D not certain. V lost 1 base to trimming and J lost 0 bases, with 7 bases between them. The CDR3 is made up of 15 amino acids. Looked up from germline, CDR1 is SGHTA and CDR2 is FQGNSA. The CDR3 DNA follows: TGTGCCAGCAGCTTAGACGGTAGCTCCTACAATGAGCAGTTCTTC. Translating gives CASSLDGSSYNEQFF. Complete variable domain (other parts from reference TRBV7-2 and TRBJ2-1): GAGVSQSPSNKVTEKGKDVELRCDPISGHTALYWYRQSLGQGLEFLIYFQGNSAPDKSGLPSDRFSAERTGGSVSTLTIQRTQQEDSAVYLCASSLDGSSYNEQFFGPGTRLTVL.

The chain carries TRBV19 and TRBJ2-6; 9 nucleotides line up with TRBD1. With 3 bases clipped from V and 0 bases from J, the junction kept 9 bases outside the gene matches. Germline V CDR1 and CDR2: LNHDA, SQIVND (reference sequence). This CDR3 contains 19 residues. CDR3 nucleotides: TGTGCCAGTAGTATGCGGCCGTACAGGGGGCCCTCTGGGGCCAACGTCCTGACTTTC. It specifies CASSMRPYRGPSGANVLTF. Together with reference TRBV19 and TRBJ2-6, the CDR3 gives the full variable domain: DGGITQSPKYLFRKEGQNVTLSCEQNLNHDAMYWYRQDPGQGLRLIYYSQIVNDFQKGDIAEGYSVSREKKESFPLTVTSAQKNPTAFYLCASSMRPYRGPSGANVLTFGAGSRLTVL.

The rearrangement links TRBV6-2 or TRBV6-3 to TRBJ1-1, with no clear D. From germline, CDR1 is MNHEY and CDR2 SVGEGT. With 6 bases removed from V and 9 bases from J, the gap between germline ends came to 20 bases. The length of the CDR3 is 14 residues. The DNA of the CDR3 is TGTGCCAGCAGCCGCCCTTCGGACCCCGGGAAAGCTTTCTTT. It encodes CASSRPSDPGKAFF.

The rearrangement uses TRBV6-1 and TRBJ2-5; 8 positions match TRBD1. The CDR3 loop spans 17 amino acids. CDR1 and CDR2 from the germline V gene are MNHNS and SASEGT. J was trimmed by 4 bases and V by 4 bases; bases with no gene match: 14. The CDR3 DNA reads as TGTGCCAGCAGTGTTCAGGGGGCAAGGATAGGACGAGAGACCCAGTACTTC. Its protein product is CASSVQGARIGRETQYF.